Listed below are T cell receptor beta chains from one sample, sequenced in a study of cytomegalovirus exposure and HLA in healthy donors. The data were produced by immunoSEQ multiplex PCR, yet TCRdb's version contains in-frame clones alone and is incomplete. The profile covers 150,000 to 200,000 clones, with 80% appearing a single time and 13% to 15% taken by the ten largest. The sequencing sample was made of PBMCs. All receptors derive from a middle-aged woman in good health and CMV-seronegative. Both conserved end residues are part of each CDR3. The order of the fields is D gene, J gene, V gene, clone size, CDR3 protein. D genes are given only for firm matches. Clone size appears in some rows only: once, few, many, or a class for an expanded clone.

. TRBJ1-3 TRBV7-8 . CASSLGGLAGNTIYF
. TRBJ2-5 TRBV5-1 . CASSLEGRQETQYF
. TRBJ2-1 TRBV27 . CASRPTMSSYNEQFF
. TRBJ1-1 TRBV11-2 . CASGPAGARNTEAFF
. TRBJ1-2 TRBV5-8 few CASSSEDWGRVAGYTF
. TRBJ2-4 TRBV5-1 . CASSQDWSGVVAKNIQYF
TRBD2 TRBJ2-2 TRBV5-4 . CASSWAGLAGPGELFF
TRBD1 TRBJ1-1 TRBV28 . CASSYLPGQGLSGAFF
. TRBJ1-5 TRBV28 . CASIKPLGSNQPQHF
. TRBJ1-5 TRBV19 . CASNVLAGYQPQHF
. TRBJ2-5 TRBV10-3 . CAISGAQETQYF
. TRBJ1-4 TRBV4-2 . CASSQVGQGGGTNEKLFF
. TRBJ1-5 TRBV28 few CASSRITGTQPQHF
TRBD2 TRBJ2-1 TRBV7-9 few CASSLASGRGNEQFF
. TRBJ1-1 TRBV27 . CASSFLGVGGGDTEAFF
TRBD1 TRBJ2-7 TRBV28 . CATTIGTGPVEQYF
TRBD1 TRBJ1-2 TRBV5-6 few CASSARDRGLYGYTF
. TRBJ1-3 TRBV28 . CASSLQFSGNTIYF
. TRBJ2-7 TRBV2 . CASSEGGNEQYF
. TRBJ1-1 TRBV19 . CASSAQLNTEAFF
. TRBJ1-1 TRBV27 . CASSFNSRQTEAFF
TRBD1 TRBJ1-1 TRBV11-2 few CASGPGQEKAFF
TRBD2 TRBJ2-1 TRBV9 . CASSPSPSGNEQFF
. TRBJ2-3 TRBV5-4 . CASSWDSSTDTQYF
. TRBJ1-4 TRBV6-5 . CASTRRGSPNEKLFF
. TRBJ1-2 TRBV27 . CASSLSGGNTGWPPYGYTF
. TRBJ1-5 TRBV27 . CASSANLGQPQHF
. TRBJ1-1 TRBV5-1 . CASSLAGHSMNTEAFF
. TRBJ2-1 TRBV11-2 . CASSLFSSSYNEQFF
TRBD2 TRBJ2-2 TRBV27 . CASSVLAGGFSGELFF
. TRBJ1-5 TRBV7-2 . CASSPQYWQPQHF
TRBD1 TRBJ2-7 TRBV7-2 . CASSLLGTGVGYEQYF